Detailed here is one T cell receptor beta chain. J was trimmed by 7 bases and V by 4 bases; bases with no gene match: 19. The CDR3 is 18 residues long. Germline CDR1 LNHDA, CDR2 SQIVND (reference sequence). This record belongs to a study of blood T cell repertoires in COVID-19. Sequencing was performed with immunoSEQ multiplex PCR; in TCRdb, only in-frame clones are kept and a portion is missing. The table includes roughly 120,000 clones, roughly four fifths detected once. The rearrangement uses TRBV19 and TRBJ1-2; TRBD1 matches at 9 bases. The sequenced sample was peripheral blood. The TCR comes from a man between 65 and 85 years old with active or convalescent COVID-19. The CDR3 reads CASSTPDRGFLMRSGYTF. The CDR3 DNA follows: TGTGCCAGTAGTACCCCTGACAGGGGGTTCCTTATGCGTAGTGGCTACACCTTC.